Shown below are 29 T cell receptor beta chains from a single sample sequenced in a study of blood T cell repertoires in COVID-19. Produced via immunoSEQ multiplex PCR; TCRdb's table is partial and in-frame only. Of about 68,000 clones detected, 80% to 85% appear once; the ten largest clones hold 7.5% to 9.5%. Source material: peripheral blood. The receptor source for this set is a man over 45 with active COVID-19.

CDR3 nucleotide sequence: TGTGCCAGCAGTTACTCTAGCAACACCGGGGAGCTGTTTTTT. Translating gives CASSYSSNTGELFF. This chain connects TRBV6-2 or TRBV6-3 to TRBJ2-2; D ambiguous. V was shortened by 0 bases and J by 2 bases, with 4 bases between the two germline ends. This CDR3 contains 14 residues. CDR1 is MNHEY, CDR2 SVGEGT, per germline.

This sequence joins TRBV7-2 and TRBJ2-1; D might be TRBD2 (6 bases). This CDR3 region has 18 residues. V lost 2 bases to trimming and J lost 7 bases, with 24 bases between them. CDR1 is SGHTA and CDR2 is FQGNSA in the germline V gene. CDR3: CASSLNIWYMEGKNEQFF. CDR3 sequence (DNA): TGTGCCAGCAGCTTAAACATTTGGTATATGGAGGGAAAGAATGAGCAGTTCTTC.

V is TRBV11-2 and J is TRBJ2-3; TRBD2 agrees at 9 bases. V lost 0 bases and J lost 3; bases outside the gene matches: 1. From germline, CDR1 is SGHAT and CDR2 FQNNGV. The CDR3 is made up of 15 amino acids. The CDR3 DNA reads TGTGCCAGCAGCTTAGAACTAGCGGGTACAGATACGCAGTATTTT. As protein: CASSLELAGTDTQYF.

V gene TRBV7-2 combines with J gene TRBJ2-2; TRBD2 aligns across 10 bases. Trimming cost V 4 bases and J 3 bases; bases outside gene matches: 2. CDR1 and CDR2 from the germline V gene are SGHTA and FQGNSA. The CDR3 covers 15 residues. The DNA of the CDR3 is TGTGCCAGCAGCTCGGGACTAGCGTACACCGGGGAGCTGTTTTTT. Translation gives CASSSGLAYTGELFF. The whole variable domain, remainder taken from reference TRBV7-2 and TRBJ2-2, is GAGVSQSPSNKVTEKGKDVELRCDPISGHTALYWYRQSLGQGLEFLIYFQGNSAPDKSGLPSDRFSAERTGGSVSTLTIQRTQQEDSAVYLCASSSGLAYTGELFFGEGSRLTVL.

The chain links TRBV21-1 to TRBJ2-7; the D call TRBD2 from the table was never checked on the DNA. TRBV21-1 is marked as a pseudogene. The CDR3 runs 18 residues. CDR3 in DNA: TGTGCCAGCAGAAGATCGGGACTAGCGGAGCGACCGGGTTACGAGCAGTACTTC. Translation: CASRRSGLAERPGYEQYF.

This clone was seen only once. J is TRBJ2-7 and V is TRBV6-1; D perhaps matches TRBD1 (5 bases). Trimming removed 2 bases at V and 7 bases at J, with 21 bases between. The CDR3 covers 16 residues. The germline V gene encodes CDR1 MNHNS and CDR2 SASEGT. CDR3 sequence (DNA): TGTGCCAGCAGTGAATTGGGGCAGGGCTTAGGTTCGGAGCAGTACTTC. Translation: CASSELGQGLGSEQYF.

CDR3 loop: CASSQLSEGAGDTQYF. The CDR3, as DNA: TGTGCCAGCAGCCAATTATCTGAGGGGGCAGGAGATACGCAGTATTTT. The V and J genes are TRBV4-2 and TRBJ2-3; 7 nucleotides match TRBD1. J gave up 5 bases and V 2 bases, and 10 bases lay outside the gene matches. This CDR3 spans 16 amino acids. Germline CDR1 LGHNA, CDR2 YNFKEQ.

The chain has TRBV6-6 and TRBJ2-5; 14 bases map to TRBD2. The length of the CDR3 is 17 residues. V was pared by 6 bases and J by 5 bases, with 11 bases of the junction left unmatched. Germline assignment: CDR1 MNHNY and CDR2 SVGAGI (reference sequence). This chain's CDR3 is CASSRLAGGPVHETQYF. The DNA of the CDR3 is TGTGCCAGCAGCCGACTAGCGGGAGGGCCAGTTCACGAGACCCAGTACTTC.

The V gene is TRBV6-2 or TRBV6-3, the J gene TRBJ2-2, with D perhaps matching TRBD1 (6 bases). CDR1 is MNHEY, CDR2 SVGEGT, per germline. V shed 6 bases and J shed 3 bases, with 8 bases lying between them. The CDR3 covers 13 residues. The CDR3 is CASSSGDTGELFF. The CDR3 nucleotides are TGTGCCAGCAGCTCAGGGGACACCGGGGAGCTGTTTTTT.

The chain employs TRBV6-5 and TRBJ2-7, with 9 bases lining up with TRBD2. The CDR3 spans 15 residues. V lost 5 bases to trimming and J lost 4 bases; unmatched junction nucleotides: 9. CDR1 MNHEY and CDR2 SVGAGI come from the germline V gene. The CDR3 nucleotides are TGTGCCAGCAGTAGGGGGGGACTAGCAAATTACGAGCAGTACTTC. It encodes CASSRGGLANYEQYF.

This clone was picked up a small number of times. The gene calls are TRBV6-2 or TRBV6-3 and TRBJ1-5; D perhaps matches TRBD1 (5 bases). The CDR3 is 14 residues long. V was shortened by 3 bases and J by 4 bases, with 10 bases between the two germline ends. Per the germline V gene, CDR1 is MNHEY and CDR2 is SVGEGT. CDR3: CASSYTGQNQPQHF. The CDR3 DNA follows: TGTGCCAGCAGTTATACAGGTCAAAATCAGCCCCAGCATTTT.

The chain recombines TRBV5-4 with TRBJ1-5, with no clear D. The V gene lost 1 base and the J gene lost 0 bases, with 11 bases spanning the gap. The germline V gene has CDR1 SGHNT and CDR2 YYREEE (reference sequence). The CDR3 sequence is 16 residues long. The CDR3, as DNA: TGTGCCAGCAGCTTGCGCTCTCGGGGTAGCAATCAGCCCCAGCATTTT. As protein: CASSLRSRGSNQPQHF.

This chain's CDR3 is CSPTRDSLYF. CDR3 nucleotide sequence: TGCAGTCCGACTCGGGACTCCCTGTACTTC. V usage is TRBV20-1 and J usage is TRBJ2-5; perhaps TRBD2 as D (6 bases). The CDR3 consists of 10 residues. Germline lookup yields CDR1 DFQATT and CDR2 SNEGSKA (reference sequence). V gave up 8 bases and J gave up 13 bases, with 17 bases separating them.

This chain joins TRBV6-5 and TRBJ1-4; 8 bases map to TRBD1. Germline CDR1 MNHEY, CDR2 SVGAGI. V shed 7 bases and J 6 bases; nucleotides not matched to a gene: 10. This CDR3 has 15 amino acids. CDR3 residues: CASNGGPGGDEKLFF. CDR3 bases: TGTGCCAGCAACGGAGGACCAGGGGGCGATGAAAAACTGTTTTTT.

The CDR3 protein is CASSFREGTEAFF. Here the CDR3 DNA reads TGTGCCAGCAGCTTTCGGGAGGGGACTGAAGCTTTCTTT. The chain recombines TRBV7-9 with TRBJ1-1, with D possibly being TRBD1 (5 bases). This CDR3 is 13 amino acids long. Trimming took off 3 bases at V and 5 bases at J, with 10 bases between the two ends. Germline CDR1 SEHNR, CDR2 FQNEAQ (reference sequence).

CDR3 bases: TGTGCCAGCAGCCAACGAGACAATGAGCAGTTCTTC. Its translation: CASSQRDNEQFF. The chain combines TRBV3-1 (or the pseudogene TRBV3-2) with TRBJ2-1; D uncertain. V lost 2 bases and J lost 5, with 4 bases in between. The CDR3 runs to 12 residues. The germline CDR1 and CDR2 sequences are LGHDT and YNNKEL (reference sequence).

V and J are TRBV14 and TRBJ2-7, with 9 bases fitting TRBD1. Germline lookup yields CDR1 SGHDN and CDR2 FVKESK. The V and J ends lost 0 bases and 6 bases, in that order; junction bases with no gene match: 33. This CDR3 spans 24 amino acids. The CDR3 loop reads CASSQEVNIGFRRLRDRDSGEQYF. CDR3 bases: TGTGCCAGCAGCCAAGAAGTCAATATAGGGTTTAGGCGGCTTCGGGACAGGGACTCGGGCGAGCAGTACTTC.

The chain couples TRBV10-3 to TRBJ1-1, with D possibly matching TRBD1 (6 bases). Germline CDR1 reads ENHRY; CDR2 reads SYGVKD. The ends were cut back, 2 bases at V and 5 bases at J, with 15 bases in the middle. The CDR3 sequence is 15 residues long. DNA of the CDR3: TGTGCCATCAGTGAGAACCCCCGAGGGGGTACTGAAGCTTTCTTT. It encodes CAISENPRGGTEAFF.

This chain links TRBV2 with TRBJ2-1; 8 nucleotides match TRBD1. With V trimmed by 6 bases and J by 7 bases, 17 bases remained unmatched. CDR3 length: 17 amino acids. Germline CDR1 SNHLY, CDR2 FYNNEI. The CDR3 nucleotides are TGTGCCAGCAGGCCCCTCCTAGGACAGGGTGGACGAAATGAGCAGTTCTTC. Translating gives CASRPLLGQGGRNEQFF.

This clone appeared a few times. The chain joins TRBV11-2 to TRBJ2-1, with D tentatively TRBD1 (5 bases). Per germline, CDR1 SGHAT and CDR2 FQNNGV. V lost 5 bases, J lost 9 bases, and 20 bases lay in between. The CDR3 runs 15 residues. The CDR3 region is CASSIPVTSRVEQFF. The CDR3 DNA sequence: TGTGCCAGCAGCATTCCGGTGACGAGCAGGGTTGAGCAGTTCTTC.

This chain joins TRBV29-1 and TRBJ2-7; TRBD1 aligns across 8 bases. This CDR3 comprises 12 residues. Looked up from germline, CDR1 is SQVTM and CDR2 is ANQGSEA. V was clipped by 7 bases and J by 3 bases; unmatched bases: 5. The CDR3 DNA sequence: TGCAGCGCCGGGACAGGAATCTACGAGCAGTACTTC. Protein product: CSAGTGIYEQYF.

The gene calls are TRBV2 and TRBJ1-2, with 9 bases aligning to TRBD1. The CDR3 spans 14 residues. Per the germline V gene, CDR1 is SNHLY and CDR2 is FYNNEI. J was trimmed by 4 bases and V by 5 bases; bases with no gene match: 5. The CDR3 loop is CASSHRGLFYGYTF. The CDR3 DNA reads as TGTGCCAGCAGTCACAGGGGGCTTTTCTATGGCTACACCTTC.

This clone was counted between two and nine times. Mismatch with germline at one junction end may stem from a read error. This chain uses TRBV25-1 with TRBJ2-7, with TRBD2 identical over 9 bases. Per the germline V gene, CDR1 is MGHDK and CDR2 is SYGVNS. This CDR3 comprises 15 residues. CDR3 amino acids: CASSDASGKAYAQYF. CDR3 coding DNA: TGTGCCAGCAGTGATGCTAGCGGGAAAGCCTACGCGCAGTACTTC.

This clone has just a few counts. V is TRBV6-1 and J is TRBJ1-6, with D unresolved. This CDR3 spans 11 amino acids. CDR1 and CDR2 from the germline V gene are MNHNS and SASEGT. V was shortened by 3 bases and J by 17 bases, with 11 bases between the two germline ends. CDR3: CASSEYTEVHF. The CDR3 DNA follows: TGTGCCAGCAGTGAGTATACAGAAGTCCACTTT.

The CDR3 region has the DNA TGTGCCAGCAGTGAATTTTACACAGATACGCAGTATTTT. This translates into CASSEFYTDTQYF. The chain uses TRBV6-1 and TRBJ2-3; D gene ambiguous. This CDR3 has 13 residues. The V gene's germline CDR1 is MNHNS and CDR2 SASEGT. V lost 2 bases and J lost 2, with 5 bases in between.

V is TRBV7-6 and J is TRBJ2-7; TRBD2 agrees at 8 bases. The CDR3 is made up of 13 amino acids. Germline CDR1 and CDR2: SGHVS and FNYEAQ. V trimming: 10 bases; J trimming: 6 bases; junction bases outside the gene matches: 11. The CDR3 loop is CATHVAGSPEQYF. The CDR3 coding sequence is TGTGCCACGCATGTAGCGGGATCCCCCGAGCAGTACTTC.

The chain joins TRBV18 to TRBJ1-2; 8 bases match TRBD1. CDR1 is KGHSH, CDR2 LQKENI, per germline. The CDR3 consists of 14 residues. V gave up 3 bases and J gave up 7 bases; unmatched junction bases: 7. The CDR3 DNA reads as TGTGCCAGCTCACCTCGGGACAGGATTATTGGCTACACCTTC. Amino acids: CASSPRDRIIGYTF.

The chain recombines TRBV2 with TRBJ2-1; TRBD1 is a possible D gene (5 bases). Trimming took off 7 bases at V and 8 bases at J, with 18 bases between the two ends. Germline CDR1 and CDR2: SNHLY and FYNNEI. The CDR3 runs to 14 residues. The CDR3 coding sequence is TGTGCCAGCAACATCCAGGGTGGTTTAGATGAGCAGTTCTTC. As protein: CASNIQGGLDEQFF.

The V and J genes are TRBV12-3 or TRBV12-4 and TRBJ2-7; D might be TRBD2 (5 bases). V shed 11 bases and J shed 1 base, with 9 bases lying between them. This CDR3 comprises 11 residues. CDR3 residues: CACRTSYEQYF. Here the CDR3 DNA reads TGTGCCTGCCGGACTTCCTACGAGCAGTACTTC.